The TCR beta chain under discussion was sequenced for a study of regulatory T cells in long-lasting Graves disease. Germline V gene sequence: CDR1 MDHEN, CDR2 SYDVKM. The CDR3 sequence is 13 residues long. The V end lost 3 bases, the J end lost 2 bases, and 5 bases lay between the germline ends. Investigators prepared the TCR beta libraries by applying iRepertoire HTBI primers and Arm-PCR of CDR3 regions. TCRdb re-called the multiplex PCR reads through MiXCR, storing one row per CDR3 protein. The table shows 400,000 to 500,000 distinct CDR3 sequences, with just under 15% occurring only once. Indicated time point: newly diagnosed GD, antithyroid drugs for less than 3 months. Preparation of the TCR library used RNA extracted from PBMCs. These same records also appear under a second study, on T cells in Graves' hyperthyroidism and ophthalmopathy. That report adds: Progression to ophthalmopathy was predicted a median of approximately seven months early.

The source of this sequence is a woman in her 30s with Graves disease. The material sequenced was peripheral blood mononuclear cells (PBMCs), taken at new diagnosis, from a patient treated with antithyroid drugs. This chain joins TRBV28 and TRBJ2-1; D is unresolved. CDR3 bases: TGTGCCAGCAGTTTCAAGGCCTACAATGAGCAGTTCTTC. Its translation is CASSFKAYNEQFF. Full variable domain (missing parts from reference TRBV28 and TRBJ2-1): DVKVTQSSRYLVKRTGEKVFLECVQDMDHENMFWYRQDPGLGLRLIYFSYDVKMKEKGDIPEGYSVSREKKERFSLILESASTNQTSMYLCASSFKAYNEQFFGPGTRLTVL.